One sample yielded the 16 T cell receptor beta chains listed below, sequenced in a study of CD8+ T cells in alopecia areata. This sample's treatment: oral pan-JAK inhibitor, 5-10 mg twice daily. Sequencing templates came from extracted RNA that was reverse transcribed into cDNA. Produced via immunoSEQ multiplex PCR; TCRdb's table is partial and in-frame only. The sample lists more than 90,000 clones, about three fifths seen once, with 15% to 20% in the top ten. The sequencing used CD8+ T cells sorted from blood, collected between weeks 55 and 70, from a patient treated with tofacitinib. The receptors here all came from a human donor with alopecia areata.

In its sample, this clone was seen a few times. This chain joins TRBV6-5 and TRBJ1-1; unclear D gene. The germline gives CDR1 MNHEY, CDR2 SVGAGI. This CDR3 is 14 amino acids long. Trimming shortened V by 8 bases and J by 1 base, and 14 bases separated the two germline ends. CDR3 DNA sequence: TGTGCCAGCTCCCAGTATCCAGCGAACACTGAAGCTTTCTTT. Its protein is CASSQYPANTEAFF.

V and J are TRBV19 and TRBJ2-5; 10 bases agree with TRBD2. Germline V gene lookup returns CDR1 LNHDA and CDR2 SQIVND (reference sequence). V shed 3 bases and J 1 base; nucleotides not matched to a gene: 8. The CDR3 is 17 amino acids. The CDR3 is CASSIGTLAGVQETQYF. For the CDR3, the DNA is TGTGCCAGTAGTATTGGCACCCTAGCGGGAGTCCAAGAGACCCAGTACTTC. Based on the CDR3 plus reference TRBV19 and TRBJ2-5, the full variable domain is DGGITQSPKYLFRKEGQNVTLSCEQNLNHDAMYWYRQDPGQGLRLIYYSQIVNDFQKGDIAEGYSVSREKKESFPLTVTSAQKNPTAFYLCASSIGTLAGVQETQYFGPGTRLLVL.

The chain has TRBV5-5 and TRBJ2-5; 8 bases are a match to TRBD2. The CDR3 runs 16 residues. CDR1 and CDR2 from the germline V gene are SGHKS and YYEKEE (reference sequence). The junction had 10 bases not matched to a gene; V was cut back by 1 base and J by 5 bases. Here the CDR3 DNA reads TGTGCCAGCAGCTTGTGGGGACTAGTGCCCGAGGAGACCCAGTACTTC. Residues: CASSLWGLVPEETQYF.

J is TRBJ1-6 and V is TRBV13; D unresolved. With 3 bases removed from V and 6 bases from J, the gap between germline ends came to 12 bases. This CDR3 has 15 residues. Germline V lookup: CDR1 PRHDT, CDR2 FYEKMQ (reference sequence). Here the CDR3 DNA reads TGTGCCAGCAGCTTCTTGTCCGGGAGTAATTCACCCCTCCACTTT. Its protein is CASSFLSGSNSPLHF.

The J gene is TRBJ1-1, the V gene TRBV4-2, with 9 nucleotides matching TRBD1. Per germline, CDR1 LGHNA and CDR2 YNFKEQ. The V and J ends lost 1 base and 1 base, in that order; junction bases with no gene match: 4. CDR3 length equals 16 residues. The CDR3 DNA follows: TGTGCCAGCAGCCAAGGAGTGGGACAGGGGAACACTGAAGCTTTCTTT. Translating gives CASSQGVGQGNTEAFF.

This clone was seen only a few times. The chain carries TRBV7-9 and TRBJ1-1; no clear D gene. Germline V gene data show CDR1 as SEHNR and CDR2 as FQNEAQ (reference sequence). The CDR3 covers 11 residues. V lost 4 bases to trimming and J lost 6 bases, with 6 bases between them. This chain's CDR3 is CASSYGAEAFF. Here the CDR3 DNA reads TGTGCCAGCAGCTACGGTGCTGAAGCTTTCTTT.

The J gene is TRBJ1-4, the V gene TRBV19, with 7 bases fitting TRBD1. This CDR3 has 13 residues. The germline CDR1 and CDR2 sequences are LNHDA and SQIVND (reference sequence). V shed 6 bases and J 7 bases; nucleotides not matched to a gene: 5. The CDR3 region is CASRGRGSEKLFF. The CDR3 region has the DNA TGTGCCAGTAGGGGCAGGGGGAGTGAAAAACTGTTTTTT.

Turning to this clone: One end of the junction does not line up with germline, which may come from a read error. This chain connects TRBV11-2 to TRBJ1-2; D not resolved. Germline loops: CDR1 SGHAT, CDR2 FQNNGV. CDR3 length equals 12 residues. CDR3: CASGLKGEGYTF. CDR3 bases: TGTGCCAGCGGCTTAAAGGGCGAGGGCTACACCTTC.

This chain connects TRBV25-1 to TRBJ1-2; weak D call: TRBD1 (6 bases). Germline V gene sequence: CDR1 MGHDK, CDR2 SYGVNS. Trimming shortened V by 1 base and J by 5 bases, and 8 bases separated the two germline ends. The CDR3 length is 13 residues. CDR3 residues: CASSEWGAYGYTF. CDR3 DNA: TGTGCCAGCAGTGAATGGGGGGCGTATGGCTACACCTTC.

Only a few counts were recorded for this clone. The chain has TRBV29-1 and TRBJ1-2; no definite D call. Germline lookup yields CDR1 SQVTM and CDR2 ANQGSEA. The germline V and J ends were trimmed by 7 bases and 4 bases, with 10 bases remaining between them. The CDR3 totals 11 residues. CDR3 bases: TGCAGCGCCCGGGATGGCTATGGCTACACCTTC. This translates into CSARDGYGYTF. The variable domain in full, with the rest retrieved from reference TRBV29-1 and TRBJ1-2, is SAVISQKPSRDICQRGTSLTIQCQVDSQVTMMFWYRQQPGQSLTLIATANQGSEATYESGFVIDKFPISRPNLTFSTLTVSNMSPEDSSIYLCSARDGYGYTFGSGTRLTVV.

The chain is built from TRBV9 and TRBJ2-5; 10 nucleotides line up with TRBD2. Germline V gene data show CDR1 as SGDLS and CDR2 as YYNGEE. Unmatched junction bases numbered 9, after V lost 3 bases and J lost 1 base. This CDR3 spans 17 amino acids. CDR3 DNA sequence: TGTGCCAGCAGCGGCCGAAGGACTAGCGGTGCCCAAGAGACCCAGTACTTC. This translates into CASSGRRTSGAQETQYF.

This sequence joins TRBV29-1 and TRBJ2-3; 7 bases agree with TRBD2. There are 15 residues in the CDR3. Germline lookup yields CDR1 SQVTM and CDR2 ANQGSEA. With V trimmed by 5 bases and J by 2 bases, 10 bases remained unmatched. This CDR3 is CSVPPSRGDTDTQYF. The CDR3 coding sequence is TGCAGCGTTCCCCCCTCTCGGGGGGACACAGATACGCAGTATTTT.

The CDR3 sequence is CAISDRSSTEAFF. CDR3 DNA: TGTGCCATCAGTGACAGGTCGAGCACTGAAGCTTTCTTT. The chain uses TRBV10-3 and TRBJ1-1; D is unclear. Trimming took 3 bases from V and 4 from J, leaving 9 bases between them. This CDR3 contains 13 residues. In germline, CDR1 is ENHRY, CDR2 SYGVKD.

This chain joins TRBV29-1 and TRBJ2-7; D unresolved. The CDR3 is 13 amino acids. V was pared by 6 bases and J by 1 base, with 13 bases between. Germline CDR1 and CDR2: SQVTM and ANQGSEA. The CDR3 bases are TGCAGCGTCCGCACACTGGATTCCTACGAGCAGTACTTC. It codes for CSVRTLDSYEQYF.

The chain carries TRBV13 and TRBJ1-2; possible D gene TRBD1, 6 bases. This CDR3 is built from 14 residues. V was clipped by 3 bases and J by 7 bases, with 15 bases between them. The germline V gene has CDR1 PRHDT and CDR2 FYEKMQ (reference sequence). CDR3: CASSLTGIPSGYTF. In DNA form, the CDR3 reads TGTGCCAGCAGCTTGACAGGAATTCCCTCTGGCTACACCTTC. The full variable domain, completed using reference TRBV13 and TRBJ1-2, is AAGVIQSPRHLIKEKRETATLKCYPIPRHDTVYWYQQGPGQDPQFLISFYEKMQSDKGSIPDRFSAQQFSDYHSELNMSSLELGDSALYFCASSLTGIPSGYTFGSGTRLTVV.

This clone has more than one count but fewer than ten. V usage is TRBV7-9 and J usage is TRBJ1-2; D not resolved. This CDR3 spans 13 amino acids. Between the trimmed V and J ends, which lost 5 bases and 4 bases, there was a span of 11 bases. In germline, CDR1 is SEHNR, CDR2 FQNEAQ (reference sequence). The CDR3 bases are TGTGCCAGCAGCCTTAGCCAGCTCTATGGCTACACCTTC. Protein sequence: CASSLSQLYGYTF.